This record covers a single T cell receptor beta chain. The antigen is unknown. This clone may be a read error of a much larger clone one base away. The source of the sample is a study of CD8 T cells in ankylosing spondylitis. CDR3 size: 16 residues. Trimming pared 7 bases from V and 0 bases from J, leaving 16 bases between. Germline assignment: CDR1 MNHNS and CDR2 SASEGT. TCRdb fed the 5' RACE reads into MiXCR, producing one record per CDR3 protein. Altogether about 240,000 distinct CDR3 sequences are present, under 12% being singletons, with the ten largest covering about 2.8%. General study results and limits: Disease-associated clonotypes exhibited CD8+ identity and were relatively infrequent in peripheral blood. What seemed typical of ankylosing spondylitis blood was a TCR beta motif built from about 8 highly homologous variants. Prior work had noted some motif variants in reactive arthritis blood and synovial fluid.

The sequencing input was blood, either unsorted or a sorted T cell fraction (not recorded which). The chain is built from TRBV6-1 and TRBJ2-4, with D perhaps TRBD2 (6 bases). The receptor was derived from a male donor with ankylosing spondylitis or in good health (not recorded which). CDR3 nucleotide sequence: TGTGCCAGCACCTGGGAGGCTCACCTAGCCAAAAACATTCAGTACTTC. The encoded protein is CASTWEAHLAKNIQYF.